The present T cell receptor (beta chain) was sequenced within a study of identical twins. The V end was cut by 3 bases, the J end by 10 bases, with 13 bases between. The CDR3 extends over 13 amino acids. Germline V gene data show CDR1 as DFQATT and CDR2 as SNEGSKA (reference sequence). Template switching added a universal primer site, and cDNA bore unique molecular identifiers. TCRdb re-called the 5' RACE reads through MiXCR, storing one row per CDR3 protein. The table lists roughly 1.6 million distinct CDR3 sequences, under 35% of them singletons. On this clonotype itself: Its cognate antigen is unknown.

Study-level points and caveats: Conclusions came from cross-sectional statistical analysis, not from following the same donors.

Each donor (without exception) was a healthy Caucasian. V usage is TRBV20-1 and J usage is TRBJ1-6, with a weak D call TRBD1 (5 bases). The sequenced sample consisted of cord blood. The sequence was obtained from a newborn girl in good health. This CDR3 is CSASTQGSSPLHF. The CDR3 DNA sequence: TGCAGTGCTAGTACGCAGGGATCCTCACCCCTCCACTTT.